The following is a T cell receptor (beta chain) sequence with its context. The antigen remains undetermined. This sample is drawn from a study of T cell responses to AZD1222 COVID-19 vaccine. Broader study findings: Regions 160-218 and 743-854 held dominance among vaccine-associated CD4 TCRs, which spanned spike. Clonal diversity may have been underestimated, and the donors were mostly white British, with more females than males. Spike-specific TCR breadth and depth went up after people got two AZD1222 doses. Seropositive status at baseline applied to only 5 or 6 AZD1222 recipients.

TCRdb's copy holds only in-frame clones and misses some; the assay was immunoSEQ multiplex PCR. The sample shows about 120,000 clones, around 87% of them seen only once. The CDR3 loop spans 13 amino acids. In germline, CDR1 is SGHVS, CDR2 FQNEAQ. The ends were cut back, 1 base at V and 6 bases at J, with 8 bases in the middle. V is TRBV7-8 and J is TRBJ2-3; D possibly matches TRBD1 or TRBD2 (5 bases each). The TCR sequence derives from an adult in good health. Source: peripheral blood, taken on day 0 of AZD1222 vaccination. The CDR3 sequence: CASSLVEGDTQYF. In DNA, the CDR3 is TGTGCCAGCAGCTTAGTTGAGGGGGATACGCAGTATTTT. Full variable domain (outside the CDR3, taken from reference TRBV7-8 and TRBJ2-3): GAGVSQSPRYKVAKRGQDVALRCDPISGHVSLFWYQQALGQGPEFLTYFQNEAQLDKSGLPSDRFFAERPEGSVSTLKIQRTQQEDSAVYLCASSLVEGDTQYFGPGTRLTVL.